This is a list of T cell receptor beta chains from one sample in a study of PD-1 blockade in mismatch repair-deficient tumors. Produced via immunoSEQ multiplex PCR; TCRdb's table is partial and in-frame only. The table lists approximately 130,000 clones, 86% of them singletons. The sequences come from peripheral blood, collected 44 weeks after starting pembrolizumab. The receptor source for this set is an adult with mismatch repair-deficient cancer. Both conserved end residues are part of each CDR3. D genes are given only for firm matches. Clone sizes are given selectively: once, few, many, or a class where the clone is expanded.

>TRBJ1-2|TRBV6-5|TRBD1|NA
CASSYRDRGGDTF
TGTGCCAGCAGTTACCGGGACAGGGGGGGTGACACCTTC
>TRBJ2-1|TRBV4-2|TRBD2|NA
CASSWGELAGVNEQFF
TGTGCCAGCAGCTGGGGGGAACTAGCGGGAGTTAATGAGCAGTTCTTC
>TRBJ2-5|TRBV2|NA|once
CASSGQRGETQYF
TGTGCCAGCAGTGGACAGAGGGGGGAGACCCAGTACTTC
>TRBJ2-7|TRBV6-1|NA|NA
CASSEDWGRLHSYEQYF
TGTGCCAGCAGTGAAGATTGGGGGCGACTACACTCCTACGAGCAGTACTTC
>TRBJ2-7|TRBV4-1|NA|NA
CASSQGSGVDEQYF
TGCGCCAGCAGCCAAGGGTCCGGGGTGGACGAGCAGTACTTC
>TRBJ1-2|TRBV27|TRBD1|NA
CASSLGAGTGYYGYTF
TGTGCCAGCAGTTTAGGCGCCGGGACAGGGTATTATGGCTACACCTTC
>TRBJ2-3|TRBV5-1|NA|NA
CASSLEAASTDTQYF
TGCGCCAGCAGCTTGGAGGCGGCCAGCACAGATACGCAGTATTTT
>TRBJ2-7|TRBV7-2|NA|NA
CASTISGRYEQYF
TGTGCCAGCACCATTTCCGGTCGCTACGAGCAGTACTTC
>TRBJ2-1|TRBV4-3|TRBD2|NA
CASSLGLAGRYNEQFF
TGCGCCAGCAGCTTGGGACTAGCGGGGAGATACAATGAGCAGTTCTTC
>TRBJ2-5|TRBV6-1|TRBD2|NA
CASSVTSAYQETQYF
TGTGCCAGCAGTGTAACTAGCGCTTACCAAGAGACCCAGTACTTC
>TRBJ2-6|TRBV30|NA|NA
CAWRAAGANVLTF
TGTGCCTGGAGGGCTGCTGGGGCCAACGTCCTGACTTTC
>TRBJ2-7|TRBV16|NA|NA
CASSQYYEQYF
TGTGCCAGCAGCCAGTACTACGAGCAGTACTTC
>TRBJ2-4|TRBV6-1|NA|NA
CASSERQAKNIQYF
TGTGCCAGCAGTGAACGACAAGCCAAAAACATTCAGTACTTC
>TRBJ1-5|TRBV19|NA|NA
CASSIDGRGQPQHF
TGTGCCAGTAGTATTGATGGTAGGGGCCAGCCCCAGCATTTT
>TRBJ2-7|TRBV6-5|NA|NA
CASSYTGSYEQYF
TGTGCCAGCAGTTACACAGGGAGTTACGAGCAGTACTTC
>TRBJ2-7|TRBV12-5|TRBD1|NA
CASGGTGFYEQYF
TGTGCTAGTGGCGGGACAGGGTTTTACGAGCAGTACTTC
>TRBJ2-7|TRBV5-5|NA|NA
CASSLTSLGDEQYF
TGTGCCAGCAGTCTGACTAGTTTAGGGGACGAGCAGTACTTC